These 25 T cell receptor beta chains came from one sample sequenced in a study of cytomegalovirus exposure and HLA in healthy donors. Both 60 Vbeta primers and 13 Jbeta primers went into the PCR. This table comes from immunoSEQ multiplex PCR, and its TCRdb copy is limited to in-frame clones, with some not included. This sample has 100,000 to 150,000 clones; approximately 83% occur once, and the top ten carry about 3.7%. Sequencing was carried out using PBMCs. The source of these receptors is a woman in her forties in good health and CMV-seropositive.

This clone was seen only a few times. The chain has TRBV18 and TRBJ1-1, with D tentatively TRBD1 (6 bases). Germline V gene sequence: CDR1 KGHSH, CDR2 LQKENI. Trimming removed 5 bases from V and 0 bases from J, with 13 bases in between. This CDR3 contains 15 residues. The CDR3 loop reads CASSGKTGVNTEAFF. DNA of the CDR3: TGTGCCAGCTCAGGAAAGACAGGTGTGAACACTGAAGCTTTCTTT.

This clone has more than one count but fewer than ten. The rearrangement links TRBV6-1 to TRBJ1-1; 7 nucleotides line up with TRBD1. V gave up 6 bases and J gave up 4 bases; unmatched junction bases: 8. Germline V lookup: CDR1 MNHNS, CDR2 SASEGT. The CDR3 runs 14 residues. CDR3 loop: CASRSTGYGTEAFF. The CDR3 DNA follows: TGTGCCAGCAGATCGACAGGGTACGGCACTGAAGCTTTCTTT.

This chain connects TRBV6-1 to TRBJ1-1; TRBD1 matches at 9 bases. Germline V gene sequence: CDR1 MNHNS, CDR2 SASEGT. V shed 6 bases, J shed 1 base, and the junction held 0 bases outside the gene matches. There are 13 residues in the CDR3. CDR3: CASRDRGNTEAFF. CDR3 DNA sequence: TGTGCCAGCAGGGACAGGGGGAACACTGAAGCTTTCTTT.

The J gene is TRBJ2-3, the V gene TRBV5-6, with 7 bases fitting TRBD2. This CDR3 region has 15 residues. In germline, CDR1 is SGHDT, CDR2 YYEEEE. V gave up 1 base and J gave up 2 bases; unmatched junction bases: 4. The CDR3 protein is CASSLPSGDTDTQYF. The DNA of the CDR3 is TGTGCCAGCAGCTTGCCTAGCGGTGACACAGATACGCAGTATTTT.

This clone was recorded a few times. The gene calls are TRBV4-1 and TRBJ2-3, with 7 nucleotides matching TRBD2. The CDR3 contains 17 residues. Trimming removed 3 bases from V and 2 bases from J; junction bases left unmatched: 11. Germline V CDR1 and CDR2: MGHRA, YSYEKL. CDR3 protein: CASSQPREAFNTDTQYF. The CDR3 region has the DNA TGCGCCAGCAGCCAGCCACGGGAGGCCTTTAACACAGATACGCAGTATTTT.

This clone was seen only a few times. The rearrangement uses TRBV10-3 and TRBJ2-1; 11 nucleotides agree with TRBD2. Germline assignment: CDR1 ENHRY and CDR2 SYGVKD. With 3 bases clipped from V and 4 bases from J, the junction kept 2 bases outside the gene matches. The CDR3 has 15 amino acids. The CDR3 region has the DNA TGTGCCATCAGTGAAACTAGCGGGGGTTACAATGAGCAGTTCTTC. Its translation: CAISETSGGYNEQFF.

This chain connects TRBV4-3 to TRBJ2-2, with TRBD1 identical over 8 bases. CDR3 size: 16 residues. The germline V gene encodes CDR1 LGHNA and CDR2 YSLEER. V lost 0 bases, J lost 2 bases, and 2 bases stayed unmatched. CDR3 in DNA: TGCGCCAGCAGCCAAGAACAGGGGGGAAACACCGGGGAGCTGTTTTTT. Translating it yields CASSQEQGGNTGELFF.

This rearrangement joins TRBV19 to TRBJ1-1; 7 bases map to TRBD1. Germline CDR1 is LNHDA and CDR2 is SQIVND (reference sequence). V shed 4 bases, J shed 1 base, and the junction held 0 bases outside the gene matches. The CDR3 loop spans 13 amino acids. The CDR3 DNA sequence: TGTGCCAGTAGTAACAGGGGGAACACTGAAGCTTTCTTT. Translated: CASSNRGNTEAFF.

The V and J genes are TRBV5-5 and TRBJ1-3; D remains unclear. Trimming stripped 0 bases from V and 4 bases from J, with 8 bases between. Germline V gives CDR1 SGHKS, CDR2 YYEKEE (reference sequence). CDR3 length equals 14 residues. CDR3 DNA sequence: TGTGCCAGCAGCTTGGGTCAGTTAGGAAACACCATATATTTT. Translated: CASSLGQLGNTIYF.

This chain links TRBV28 with TRBJ2-1; D gene ambiguous. Trimming removed 3 bases at V and 10 bases at J, with 13 bases between. The germline gives CDR1 MDHEN, CDR2 SYDVKM. The CDR3 has 13 amino acids. CDR3 DNA: TGTGCCAGCAGTTTTTTTTCGTACCGGGAGCAGTTCTTC. It specifies CASSFFSYREQFF.

About this clone: Other nucleotide sequences in the sample specify the same CDR3. V usage is TRBV6-1 and J usage is TRBJ2-1, with TRBD2 matching over 14 bases. V lost 3 bases to trimming and J lost 4 bases; unmatched junction nucleotides: 2. Germline CDR1 is MNHNS and CDR2 is SASEGT. The CDR3 totals 16 residues. As DNA, the CDR3 is TGTGCCAGCAGTGACTGGACTAGCGGGAGGTACAATGAGCAGTTCTTC. Protein sequence: CASSDWTSGRYNEQFF.

The genes are TRBV9 and TRBJ2-2, with D possibly TRBD2 on 5 matching bases. The CDR3 covers 13 residues. The germline gives CDR1 SGDLS, CDR2 YYNGEE. The V end lost 4 bases, the J end lost 5 bases, and 9 bases lay between the germline ends. CDR3 sequence reads: CASSLLGTGELFF. The CDR3 DNA reads TGTGCCAGCAGCCTACTAGGGACCGGGGAGCTGTTTTTT.

J is TRBJ1-5 and V is TRBV25-1; 7 bases are a match to TRBD1. This CDR3 has 15 amino acids. Trimming at V came to 4 bases and at J to 7 bases, leaving 10 bases not matched to a gene. Germline V lookup: CDR1 MGHDK, CDR2 SYGVNS. CDR3 in amino acids: CASSGSQGGGQPQHF. CDR3 bases: TGTGCCAGCAGTGGGAGCCAGGGGGGCGGACAGCCCCAGCATTTT.

The rearrangement links TRBV28 to TRBJ1-1; 8 positions agree with TRBD1. Per germline, CDR1 MDHEN and CDR2 SYDVKM. V dropped 4 bases and J dropped 6; count of bases not matched to a gene: 13. This CDR3 comprises 16 residues. CDR3 in amino acids: CASSSPGGTGQSEAFF. CDR3 bases: TGTGCCAGCAGTTCTCCCGGCGGGACAGGTCAGTCTGAAGCTTTCTTT.

This chain uses TRBV30 with TRBJ2-7; TRBD2 aligns across 8 bases. This CDR3 spans 16 amino acids. Germline V gene lookup returns CDR1 GTSNPN and CDR2 SVGIG (reference sequence). Germline trimming cut 0 bases from V and 5 bases from J; bases unmatched to any gene: 12. The CDR3 here is CAWSVPIGLATHEQYF. The CDR3 DNA reads TGTGCCTGGAGTGTCCCCATAGGACTAGCTACCCACGAGCAGTACTTC.

This clone was detected only once. V and J are TRBV11-3 and TRBJ2-4; the match to TRBD2 covers 12 bases. After removal of 6 bases from V and 5 bases from J, the junction contained 8 bases not matched to a gene. Germline-derived CDR1 and CDR2 are SGHNT and YENEEA. CDR3 length: 16 residues. The CDR3 DNA is TGTGCCAGCAGAACGGGACTAGCGGGCAAAGAAAACATTCAGTACTTC. Its translation is CASRTGLAGKENIQYF.

This clone showed up just a few times. The chain has TRBV7-9 and TRBJ2-7; possible D gene TRBD2, 5 bases. V was cut by 6 bases and J by 3 bases, with 24 bases left in between. Germline V gene lookup returns CDR1 SEHNR and CDR2 FQNEAQ (reference sequence). The CDR3 consists of 17 residues. CDR3 region: CASSFGLPWSSSYEQYF. For the CDR3, the DNA is TGTGCCAGCAGTTTCGGACTGCCTTGGAGCTCCAGCTACGAGCAGTACTTC.

This chain uses TRBV19 with TRBJ2-3, with TRBD2 matching over 7 bases. V lost 1 base to trimming and J lost 1 base; unmatched junction nucleotides: 2. There are 15 residues in the CDR3. Germline V CDR1 and CDR2: LNHDA, SQIVND (reference sequence). CDR3 coding DNA: TGTGCCAGTAGTATAGCGCTAGCGGGCACAGATACGCAGTATTTT. This sequence encodes CASSIALAGTDTQYF.

V and J are TRBV4-3 and TRBJ2-1; D might be TRBD2 (5 bases). The germline V gene has CDR1 LGHNA and CDR2 YSLEER. CDR3 length: 16 amino acids. V was pared by 0 bases and J by 6 bases, with 15 bases between. In nucleotides, the CDR3 is TGCGCCAGCAGCCAAGACGTTTGGACGGGAATCAATGAGCAGTTCTTC. Protein: CASSQDVWTGINEQFF.

A single count supports this clone. V usage is TRBV28 and J usage is TRBJ1-1, with D uncertain. The V end was cut by 3 bases, the J end by 6 bases, with 14 bases between. CDR1 and CDR2 (germline): MDHEN, SYDVKM. The CDR3 covers 14 residues. CDR3 loop: CASSLRDSVAEAFF. The CDR3 DNA sequence: TGTGCCAGCAGTTTGAGAGACTCGGTCGCTGAAGCTTTCTTT.

This rearrangement joins TRBV4-3 to TRBJ2-3; 7 bases fit TRBD2. Germline CDR1 and CDR2: LGHNA and YSLEER. The CDR3 consists of 15 residues. V trimming: 1 base; J trimming: 0 bases; junction bases outside the gene matches: 1. CDR3 residues: CASSQGGSSTDTQYF. DNA of the CDR3: TGCGCCAGCAGCCAAGGCGGGAGCAGCACAGATACGCAGTATTTT.

The rearrangement links TRBV5-1 to TRBJ2-7; a possible D gene is TRBD1 (6 bases). Trimming shortened V by 4 bases and J by 2 bases, and 19 bases separated the two germline ends. Germline V gene lookup returns CDR1 SGHRS and CDR2 YFSETQ. CDR3 length: 16 residues. The CDR3 here is CASSKAPGQVTYEQYF. The DNA of the CDR3 is TGCGCCAGCAGCAAGGCCCCGGGACAAGTAACCTACGAGCAGTACTTC.

A single count supports this clone. V usage is TRBV7-9 and J usage is TRBJ1-4; D ambiguous. The CDR3 has 17 residues. CDR1 and CDR2 (germline): SEHNR, FQNEAQ (reference sequence). The germline V and J ends were trimmed by 4 bases and 0 bases, with 15 bases remaining between them. CDR3 nucleotide sequence: TGTGCCAGCAGCTCCGATCTTGAGGGCACAACTAATGAAAAACTGTTTTTT. Its translation is CASSSDLEGTTNEKLFF.

V usage is TRBV30 and J usage is TRBJ1-5, with unresolved D. The length of the CDR3 is 14 residues. The germline V and J ends were trimmed by 0 bases and 4 bases, with 10 bases remaining between them. Germline assignment: CDR1 GTSNPN and CDR2 SVGIG (reference sequence). The CDR3 bases are TGTGCCTGGAGTGTAAACTCCGGGAATCAGCCCCAGCATTTT. Translated: CAWSVNSGNQPQHF.

This clone was picked up one time. The CDR3 is CASSRGPSLAGKNSNQPQHF. DNA for the CDR3: TGTGCCAGCAGCAGAGGCCCCTCGTTGGCAGGGAAAAATAGCAATCAGCCCCAGCATTTT. The chain links TRBV21-1 to TRBJ1-5; TRBD1, the table's D call, was not compared with the DNA. TRBV21-1 is a pseudogene. The CDR3 loop spans 20 amino acids.